These 14 T cell receptor beta chains were sequenced from one sample in a study of shared clonotypes between healthy human individuals. Cells designated naive CD8 were CD45RO-negative and were positively selected for CCR7, with terminally differentiated effector memory CD45RA+ cells excluded. The protocol was immunoSEQ multiplex PCR, while the TCRdb copy is restricted to in-frame clones and leaves out a portion. The table has some 740,000 clones, 80% to 95% seen once. Sequencing input: naive CD8+ T cells sorted from blood. The receptors stem from a man in his thirties or forties in good health.

CDR3 nucleotides: TGTGCCAGTATTAGAGGGGGCGCGGGCACTGAAGCTTTCTTT. This gives the protein CASIRGGAGTEAFF. The J gene is TRBJ1-1, the V gene TRBV19; TRBD1 matches 7 bases. The CDR3 sequence is 14 residues long. V trimming: 7 bases; J trimming: 4 bases; junction bases outside the gene matches: 9. Germline V gene data show CDR1 as LNHDA and CDR2 as SQIVND (reference sequence). Supplemented by reference TRBV19 and TRBJ1-1, the full variable domain reads DGGITQSPKYLFRKEGQNVTLSCEQNLNHDAMYWYRQDPGQGLRLIYYSQIVNDFQKGDIAEGYSVSREKKESFPLTVTSAQKNPTAFYLCASIRGGAGTEAFFGQGTRLTVV.

The chain is built from TRBV2 and TRBJ1-4; no reliable D call. Germline V gene sequence: CDR1 SNHLY, CDR2 FYNNEI. The CDR3 spans 14 residues. Between the trimmed V and J ends, which lost 8 bases and 4 bases, there was a span of 14 bases. CDR3 in DNA: TGTGCCAGCGCCAACGGAAGATATAATGAAAAACTGTTTTTT. It is translated as CASANGRYNEKLFF.

In this sample, this clone turned up once. The chain couples TRBV19 to TRBJ2-2, with D hard to call. Looked up from germline, CDR1 is LNHDA and CDR2 is SQIVND (reference sequence). Trimming removed 1 base at V and 3 bases at J, with 12 bases between. The CDR3 has 16 residues. This CDR3 reads CASSIGGVVDTGELFF. CDR3 DNA sequence: TGTGCCAGTAGTATAGGTGGGGTCGTGGACACCGGGGAGCTGTTTTTT.

The V call is TRBV15, the J call TRBJ2-2; maybe TRBD2 (5 bases). Germline V lookup: CDR1 LNHNV, CDR2 YYDKDF (reference sequence). Trimming took off 7 bases at V and 5 bases at J, with 8 bases between the two ends. CDR3 length equals 12 residues. The CDR3 DNA reads TGTGCCACCACCAGCGGAACCGGGGAGCTGTTTTTT. Translated: CATTSGTGELFF.

The chain carries TRBV2 and TRBJ2-7; 7 bases fit TRBD1. V dropped 7 bases and J dropped 1; count of bases not matched to a gene: 4. The length of the CDR3 is 13 residues. Germline V lookup: CDR1 SNHLY, CDR2 FYNNEI. The CDR3 loop is CASTGQDSYEQYF. The CDR3 bases are TGTGCCAGCACCGGACAGGATTCCTACGAGCAGTACTTC.

The rearrangement joins TRBV19 to TRBJ2-7; tentative D call: TRBD1 (5 bases). Germline V gene data show CDR1 as LNHDA and CDR2 as SQIVND (reference sequence). CDR3 length: 12 amino acids. Trimming stripped 5 bases from V and 3 bases from J, with 8 bases between. CDR3 DNA sequence: TGTGCCAGTAGTGGACACGACTACGAGCAGTACTTC. Residues: CASSGHDYEQYF.

This clone was seen once. Within the sample, other DNA sequences also encode this same CDR3. The chain is built from TRBV30 and TRBJ1-1; unclear D gene. The CDR3 extends over 12 amino acids. The germline gives CDR1 GTSNPN, CDR2 SVGIG (reference sequence). V was cut by 2 bases and J by 0 bases, with 4 bases left in between. CDR3 sequence: CAWSPLNTEAFF. CDR3 DNA sequence: TGTGCCTGGAGTCCTTTGAACACTGAAGCTTTCTTT.

This clone has only one observation. This sequence joins TRBV27 and TRBJ1-5; TRBD1 matches 9 bases. This CDR3 comprises 15 residues. Germline V gives CDR1 MNHEY, CDR2 SMNVEV (reference sequence). V dropped 4 bases and J dropped 4; count of bases not matched to a gene: 5. The CDR3 DNA is TGTGCCAGCAGTTCCGGGACAGGGAGAAATCAGCCCCAGCATTTT. Encoded protein: CASSSGTGRNQPQHF.

The rearrangement uses TRBV10-2 and TRBJ2-7, with D perhaps matching TRBD1 (5 bases). The V and J ends lost 1 base and 5 bases respectively, with 15 bases between them. CDR1 is WSHSY and CDR2 is SAAADI in the germline V gene. CDR3 length equals 15 residues. The CDR3 region is CASSEFPQGVNEQYF. CDR3 DNA sequence: TGCGCCAGCAGTGAGTTTCCTCAGGGTGTAAACGAGCAGTACTTC.

Written as DNA, the CDR3 is TGTGCCAGCAGCGTAGGGGGGACTACCTACAATGAGCAGTTCTTC. Protein sequence: CASSVGGTTYNEQFF. The chain combines TRBV9 with TRBJ2-1, with TRBD2 matching 7 bases. The CDR3 has 15 residues. Germline lookup yields CDR1 SGDLS and CDR2 YYNGEE. After removal of 0 bases from V and 2 bases from J, the junction contained 2 bases not matched to a gene.

V usage is TRBV29-1 and J usage is TRBJ2-2; TRBD1 might be the D (5 bases). V lost 5 bases to trimming and J lost 0 bases, with 13 bases between them. Germline V gives CDR1 SQVTM, CDR2 ANQGSEA. This CDR3 comprises 15 residues. CDR3 sequence: CSVPSRQSNTGELFF. In DNA form, the CDR3 reads TGCAGCGTTCCGTCGCGACAGTCGAACACCGGGGAGCTGTTTTTT.

The J gene is TRBJ2-3, the V gene TRBV5-4, with TRBD2 matching over 12 bases. CDR1 and CDR2 (germline): SGHNT, YYREEE (reference sequence). V lost 4 bases, J lost 5 bases, and 11 bases stayed unmatched. The length of the CDR3 is 17 residues. CDR3 bases: TGTGCCAGCAGCCCGGGGACGGGACTAGCGGGTTTAGATACGCAGTATTTT. Translation: CASSPGTGLAGLDTQYF.

The chain has TRBV2 and TRBJ2-7; D not certain. Trimming took 4 bases from V and 4 from J, leaving 8 bases between them. The CDR3 contains 12 residues. Germline assignment: CDR1 SNHLY and CDR2 FYNNEI. The CDR3 sequence is CASSADPYEQYF. Written as DNA, the CDR3 is TGTGCCAGCAGTGCGGACCCTTACGAGCAGTACTTC.

The chain employs TRBV23-1 and TRBJ2-5; TRBD1 matches 8 bases. TRBV23-1 is recorded as an ORF, its role being uncertain. The CDR3 has 15 amino acids. V shed 2 bases, J shed 4 bases, and the junction held 6 bases outside the gene matches. CDR3 in amino acids: CASSQVGTGVETQYF. Written as DNA, the CDR3 is TGCGCCAGCAGTCAAGTCGGGACAGGAGTAGAGACCCAGTACTTC.